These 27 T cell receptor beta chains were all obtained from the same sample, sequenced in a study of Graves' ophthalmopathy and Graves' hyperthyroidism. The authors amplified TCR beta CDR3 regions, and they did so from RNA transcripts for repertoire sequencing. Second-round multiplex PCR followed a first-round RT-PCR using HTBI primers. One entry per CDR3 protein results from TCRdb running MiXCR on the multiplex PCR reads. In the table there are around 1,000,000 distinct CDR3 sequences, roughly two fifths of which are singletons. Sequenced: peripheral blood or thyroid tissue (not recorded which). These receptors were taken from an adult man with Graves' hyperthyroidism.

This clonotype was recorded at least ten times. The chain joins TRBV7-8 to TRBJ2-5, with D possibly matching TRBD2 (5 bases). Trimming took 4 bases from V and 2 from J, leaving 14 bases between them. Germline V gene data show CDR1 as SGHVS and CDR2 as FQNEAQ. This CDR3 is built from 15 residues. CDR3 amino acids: CASSSHGGQQETQYF. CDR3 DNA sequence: TGTGCCAGCAGCTCACACGGCGGGCAGCAAGAGACCCAGTACTTC.

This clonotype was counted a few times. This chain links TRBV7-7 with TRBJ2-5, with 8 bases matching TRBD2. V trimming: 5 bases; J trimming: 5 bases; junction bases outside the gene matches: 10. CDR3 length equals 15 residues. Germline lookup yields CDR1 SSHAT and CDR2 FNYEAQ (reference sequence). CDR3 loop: CASSTNTGTRETQYF. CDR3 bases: TGTGCCAGCAGCACGAACACCGGGACTAGGGAGACCCAGTACTTC. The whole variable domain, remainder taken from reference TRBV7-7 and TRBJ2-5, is GAGVSQSPRYKVTKRGQDVTLRCDPISSHATLYWYQQALGQGPEFLTYFNYEAQPDKSGLPSDRFSAERPEGSISTLTIQRTEQRDSAMYRCASSTNTGTRETQYFGPGTRLLVL.

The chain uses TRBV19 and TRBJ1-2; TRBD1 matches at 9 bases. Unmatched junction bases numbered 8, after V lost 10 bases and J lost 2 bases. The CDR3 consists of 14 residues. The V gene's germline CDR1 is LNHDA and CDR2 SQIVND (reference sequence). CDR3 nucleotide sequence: TGTGCCATTCCTCCCGGGACAGGGAACTATGGCTACACCTTC. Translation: CAIPPGTGNYGYTF.

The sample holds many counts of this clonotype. The CDR3 DNA reads as TGCGCCAGCAGCCAGAGCGTCGGACAGCTGCTCTCTGGGGCCAACGTCCTGACTTTC. It yields the protein CASSQSVGQLLSGANVLTF. The V and J genes are TRBV4-3 and TRBJ2-6; perhaps TRBD1 as D (6 bases). V was shortened by 3 bases and J by 0 bases, with 18 bases between the two germline ends. The CDR3 loop spans 19 amino acids. Germline V gene lookup returns CDR1 LGHNA and CDR2 YSLEER.

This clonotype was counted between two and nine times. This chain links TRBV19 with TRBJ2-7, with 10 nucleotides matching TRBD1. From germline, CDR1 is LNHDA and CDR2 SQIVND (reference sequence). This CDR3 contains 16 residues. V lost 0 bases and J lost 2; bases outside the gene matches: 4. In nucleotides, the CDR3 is TGTGCCAGTAGTATAGAGGGGACAGGGGTTACCTACGAGCAGTACTTC. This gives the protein CASSIEGTGVTYEQYF.

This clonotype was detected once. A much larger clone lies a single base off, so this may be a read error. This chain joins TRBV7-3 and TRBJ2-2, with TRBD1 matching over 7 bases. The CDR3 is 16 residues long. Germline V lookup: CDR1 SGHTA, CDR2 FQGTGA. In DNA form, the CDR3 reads TGTGCCAGCAGCTTAATTCAGGGACAGAACTCCGGGGAGCTGTTTTTT. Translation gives CASSLIQGQNSGELFF.

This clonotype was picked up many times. The CDR3 nucleotides read TGTGCCAGCAGCTTAGGGACAGGGTATGAGGAGCAGTACTTC. As protein: CASSLGTGYEEQYF. The chain couples TRBV7-9 to TRBJ2-7; 8 positions match TRBD1. The germline CDR1 and CDR2 sequences are SEHNR and FQNEAQ (reference sequence). Trimming removed 1 base from V and 7 bases from J; junction bases left unmatched: 6. The CDR3 has 14 amino acids.

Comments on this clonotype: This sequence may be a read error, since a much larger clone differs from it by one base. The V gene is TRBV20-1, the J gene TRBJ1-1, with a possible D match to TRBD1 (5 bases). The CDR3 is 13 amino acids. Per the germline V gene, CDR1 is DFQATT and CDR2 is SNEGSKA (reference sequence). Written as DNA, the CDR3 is TGCAGTGCTAGTATTGTCAGGGATGGTGAAACTTTCTTT. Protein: CSASIVRDGETFF.

CDR3 sequence reads: CSARGHGRANTGETQYF. The CDR3 bases are TGCAGTGCTAGGGGCCACGGGAGGGCTAACACCGGGGAGACCCAGTACTTC. The rearrangement links TRBV20-1 to TRBJ2-5; 8 bases align to TRBD2. The CDR3 consists of 17 residues. J was trimmed by 5 bases and V by 3 bases; bases with no gene match: 17. Germline V gene data show CDR1 as DFQATT and CDR2 as SNEGSKA (reference sequence).

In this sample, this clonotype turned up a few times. The CDR3 DNA reads as TGTGCCACCAGCAGAGGGGAGACAGATTACCAAGAGACCCAGCATTTT. It encodes CATSRGETDYQETQHF. The V gene is TRBV15, the J gene TRBJ1-5, with a possible D match to TRBD1 (5 bases). Germline V CDR1 and CDR2: LNHNV, YYDKDF (reference sequence). V was cut by 1 base and J by 11 bases, with 21 bases left in between. This CDR3 has 16 residues.

The CDR3 DNA sequence: TGTGCCAGCAGCTTAGCCGCGGCGGGAAGGGGCGGCGAGCAGTACTTC. Protein: CASSLAAAGRGGEQYF. The chain combines TRBV7-2 with TRBJ2-7, with a possible D match to TRBD2 (6 bases). Trimming removed 0 bases from V and 6 bases from J, with 18 bases in between. CDR1 is SGHTA and CDR2 is FQGNSA in the germline V gene. The CDR3 length is 16 residues.

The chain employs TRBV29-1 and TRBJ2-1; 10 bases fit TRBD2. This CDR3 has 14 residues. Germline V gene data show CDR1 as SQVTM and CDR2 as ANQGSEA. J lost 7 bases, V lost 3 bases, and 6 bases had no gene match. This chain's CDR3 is CSVDSGGARNEQFF. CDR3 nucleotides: TGCAGCGTTGACAGCGGGGGGGCTCGAAATGAGCAGTTCTTC.

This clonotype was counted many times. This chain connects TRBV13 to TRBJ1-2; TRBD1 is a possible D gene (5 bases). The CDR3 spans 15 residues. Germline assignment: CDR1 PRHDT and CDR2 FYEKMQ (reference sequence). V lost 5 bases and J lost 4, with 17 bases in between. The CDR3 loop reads CASSAWDRPSYGYTF. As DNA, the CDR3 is TGTGCCAGCAGCGCCTGGGACCGACCAAGCTATGGCTACACCTTC.

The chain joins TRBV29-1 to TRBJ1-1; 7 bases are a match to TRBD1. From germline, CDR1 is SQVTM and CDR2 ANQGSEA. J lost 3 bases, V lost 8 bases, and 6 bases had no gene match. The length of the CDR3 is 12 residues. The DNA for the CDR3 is TGCAGCTTCCAGGGGACAGACACTGAAGCTTTCTTT. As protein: CSFQGTDTEAFF.

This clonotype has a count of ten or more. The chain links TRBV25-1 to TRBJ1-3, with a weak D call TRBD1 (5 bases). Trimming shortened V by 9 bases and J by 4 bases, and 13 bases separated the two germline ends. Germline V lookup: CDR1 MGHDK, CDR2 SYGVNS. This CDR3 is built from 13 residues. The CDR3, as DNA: TGTGCCAGTAATCAGGGAAGGGGAAACACCATATATTTT. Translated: CASNQGRGNTIYF. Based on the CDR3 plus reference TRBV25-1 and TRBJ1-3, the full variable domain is EADIYQTPRYLVIGTGKKITLECSQTMGHDKMYWYQQDPGMELHLIHYSYGVNSTEKGDLSSESTVSRIRTEHFPLTLESARPSHTSQYLCASNQGRGNTIYFGEGSWLTVV.

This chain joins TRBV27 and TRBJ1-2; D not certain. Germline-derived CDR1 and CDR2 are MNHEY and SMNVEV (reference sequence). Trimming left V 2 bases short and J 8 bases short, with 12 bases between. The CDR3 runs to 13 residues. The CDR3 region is CASSLTGLRGYTF. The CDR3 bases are TGTGCCAGCAGTTTAACGGGGTTACGGGGCTACACCTTC.

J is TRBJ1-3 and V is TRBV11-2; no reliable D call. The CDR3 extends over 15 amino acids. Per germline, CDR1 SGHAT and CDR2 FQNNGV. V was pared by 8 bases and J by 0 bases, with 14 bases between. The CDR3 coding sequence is TGTGCCAGCGTTTTTCGGACGGGCTCTGGAAACACCATATATTTT. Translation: CASVFRTGSGNTIYF.

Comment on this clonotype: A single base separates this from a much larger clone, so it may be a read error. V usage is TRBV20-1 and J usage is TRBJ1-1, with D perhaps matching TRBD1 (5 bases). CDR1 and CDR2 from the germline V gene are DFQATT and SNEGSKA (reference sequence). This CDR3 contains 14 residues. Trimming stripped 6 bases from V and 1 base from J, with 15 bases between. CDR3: CSAGVGAWNTEAFF. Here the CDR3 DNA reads TGCAGTGCGGGGGTCGGGGCTTGGAACACTGAAGCTTTCTTT.

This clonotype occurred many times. CDR3 coding DNA: TGTGCCAGCAGTCGGGGGGGAGCGAGCTACGAGCAGTACTTC. Translation gives CASSRGGASYEQYF. The rearrangement uses TRBV2 and TRBJ2-7, with 8 bases that match TRBD2. Per the germline V gene, CDR1 is SNHLY and CDR2 is FYNNEI. This CDR3 spans 14 amino acids. The V segment lost 5 bases and the J segment 3 bases; nucleotides outside the gene matches: 6. Based on the CDR3 plus reference TRBV2 and TRBJ2-7, the full variable domain is EPEVTQTPSHQVTQMGQEVILRCVPISNHLYFYWYRQILGQKVEFLVSFYNNEISEKSEIFDDQFSVERPDGSNFTLKIRSTKLEDSAMYFCASSRGGASYEQYFGPGTRLTVT.

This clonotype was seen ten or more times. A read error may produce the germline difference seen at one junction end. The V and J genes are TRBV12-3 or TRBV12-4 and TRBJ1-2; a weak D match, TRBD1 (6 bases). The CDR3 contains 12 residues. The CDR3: CASSPLDGGTSF. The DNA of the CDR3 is TGTGCCAGCAGTCCCTTGGACGGGGGCACGAGTTTC.

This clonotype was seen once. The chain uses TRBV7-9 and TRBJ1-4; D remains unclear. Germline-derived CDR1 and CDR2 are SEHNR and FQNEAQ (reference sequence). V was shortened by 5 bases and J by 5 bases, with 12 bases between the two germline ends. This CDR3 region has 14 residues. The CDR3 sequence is CASSPNRVNEKLFF. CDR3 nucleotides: TGTGCCAGCAGCCCAAACCGAGTGAATGAAAAACTGTTTTTT.

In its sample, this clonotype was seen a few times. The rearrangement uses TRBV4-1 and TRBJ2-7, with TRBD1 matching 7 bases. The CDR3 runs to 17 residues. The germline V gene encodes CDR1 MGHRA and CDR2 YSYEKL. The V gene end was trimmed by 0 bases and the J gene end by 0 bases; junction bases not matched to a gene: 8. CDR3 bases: TGCGCCAGCAGCCAAGATCTCGCGACAGGGAGCTCCTACGAGCAGTACTTC. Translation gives CASSQDLATGSSYEQYF.

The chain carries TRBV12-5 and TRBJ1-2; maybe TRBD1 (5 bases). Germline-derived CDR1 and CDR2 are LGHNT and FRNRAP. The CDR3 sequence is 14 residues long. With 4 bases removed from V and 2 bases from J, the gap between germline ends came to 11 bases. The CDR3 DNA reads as TGTGCTAGTGGTTCTGACAGCTCAAACTATGGCTACACCTTC. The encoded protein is CASGSDSSNYGYTF.

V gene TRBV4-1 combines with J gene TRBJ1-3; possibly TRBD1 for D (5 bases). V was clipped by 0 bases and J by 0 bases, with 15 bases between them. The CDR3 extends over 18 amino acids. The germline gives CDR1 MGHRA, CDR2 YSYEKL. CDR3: CASSQDDDSANSGNTIYF. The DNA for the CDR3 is TGCGCCAGCAGCCAAGATGATGACAGTGCAAACTCTGGAAACACCATATATTTT.

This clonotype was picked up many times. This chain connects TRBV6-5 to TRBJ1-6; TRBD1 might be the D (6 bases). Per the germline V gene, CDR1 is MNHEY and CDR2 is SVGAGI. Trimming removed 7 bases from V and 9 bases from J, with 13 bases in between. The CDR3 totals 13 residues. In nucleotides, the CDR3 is TGTGCCAGCACGACAGGAAGCGGTTCACCCCTCCACTTT. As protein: CASTTGSGSPLHF.

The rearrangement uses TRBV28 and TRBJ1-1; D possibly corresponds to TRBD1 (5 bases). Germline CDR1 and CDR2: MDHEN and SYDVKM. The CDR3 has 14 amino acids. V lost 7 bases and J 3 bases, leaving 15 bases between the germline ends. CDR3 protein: CASISAGADTEAFF. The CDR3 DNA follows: TGTGCCAGCATATCTGCTGGGGCAGACACTGAAGCTTTCTTT.

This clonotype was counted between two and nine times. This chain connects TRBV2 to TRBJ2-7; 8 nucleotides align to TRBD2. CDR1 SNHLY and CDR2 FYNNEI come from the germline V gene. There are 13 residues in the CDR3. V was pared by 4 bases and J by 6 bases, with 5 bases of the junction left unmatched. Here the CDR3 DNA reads TGTGCCAGCAGTGCGAGCGGGGGCTCCGAGCAGTACTTC. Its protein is CASSASGGSEQYF.